Described below is a single T cell receptor beta chain sequence and its context. In germline, CDR1 is SNHLY, CDR2 FYNNEI. The CDR3 runs to 14 residues. V was pared by 6 bases and J by 4 bases, with 16 bases between. The record originates from a study of cytotoxic CD8 clonotypes in ibrutinib-treated CLL. Data came from immunoSEQ multiplex PCR; TCRdb stores just in-frame clones and leaves some out. The sample includes roughly 76,000 clones, approximately 80% of them seen just once. The chain carries TRBV2 and TRBJ2-7, with D possibly being TRBD1 (6 bases). The source material was PBMCs, sampled at disease progression, from a patient treated with ibrutinib. The TCR originated in a human donor with chronic lymphocytic leukemia. CDR3 loop: CASRVDRSLYEQYF. CDR3 DNA: TGTGCCAGCAGGGTAGACAGGTCCTTATACGAGCAGTACTTC.